This entry lists 9 T cell receptor beta chains sequenced from one sample in a study of cytomegalovirus exposure and HLA in healthy donors listed by TCRdb under 2017. Library preparation was by the immunoSEQ multiplex PCR assay. A mixture of 60 forward primers for TCR Vbeta segments and 13 reverse primers for TCR Jbeta segments was used in the multiplex PCR. Sourced from immuneACCESS, this table was stored by TCRdb with only in-frame sequences that have V and J called. A share of the clones is absent; for the studies checked, an unresolved V gene accounts for under half, and the remainder has no known explanation. This sample's table has entries for some 39,000 clones. Approximately 2.9% of the sample is taken by the ten largest. The sample was PBMCs. The receptors here all came from a woman under 40 in good health and CMV-seropositive.

This chain joins TRBV7-2 and TRBJ1-2, with D perhaps matching TRBD1 (6 bases). V was clipped by 2 bases and J by 4 bases, with 14 bases between them. This CDR3 spans 15 amino acids. Germline V gives CDR1 SGHTA, CDR2 FQGNSA. The CDR3 sequence: CASSLWGLFGYGYTF. The CDR3 DNA reads as TGTGCCAGCAGCTTATGGGGGCTGTTTGGCTATGGCTACACCTTC.

This CDR3 reads CASSDQGNYEQYF. CDR3 coding DNA: TGCGCCAGCAGCGACCAGGGCAACTACGAGCAGTACTTC. The rearrangement links TRBV5-1 to TRBJ2-7; D may be TRBD1 (5 bases). The CDR3 runs to 13 residues. Trimming took 4 bases from V and 3 from J, leaving 11 bases between them. From germline, CDR1 is SGHRS and CDR2 YFSETQ.

The chain is built from TRBV15 and TRBJ2-5, with 8 bases identical to TRBD1. V was clipped by 1 base and J by 4 bases; unmatched bases: 5. The CDR3 contains 15 residues. Germline V gives CDR1 LNHNV, CDR2 YYDKDF (reference sequence). For the CDR3, the DNA is TGTGCCACCAGCAGAGCCAGGGGGCAGTTAGAGACCCAGTACTTC. It codes for CATSRARGQLETQYF.

This chain connects TRBV7-9 to TRBJ1-2, with a possible D match to TRBD1 (5 bases). The CDR3 spans 15 residues. Germline V lookup: CDR1 SEHNR, CDR2 FQNEAQ (reference sequence). Trimming removed 6 bases from V and 1 base from J, with 15 bases in between. The CDR3 sequence is CASRSQGNLNYGYTF. CDR3 nucleotide sequence: TGTGCCAGCAGGTCCCAGGGAAACCTTAACTATGGCTACACCTTC.

This chain joins TRBV6-1 and TRBJ1-2; possible D gene TRBD1, 6 bases. There are 14 residues in the CDR3. V lost 2 bases and J lost 8, with 15 bases in between. CDR1 MNHNS and CDR2 SASEGT come from the germline V gene. CDR3 bases: TGTGCCAGCAGTGAATCCTGGGGGCTGAAGGGCTACACCTTC. Its protein is CASSESWGLKGYTF.

V usage is TRBV5-1 and J usage is TRBJ1-5; 7 nucleotides agree with TRBD1. Trimming cost V 0 bases and J 4 bases; bases outside gene matches: 4. Germline-derived CDR1 and CDR2 are SGHRS and YFSETQ. The CDR3 sequence is 15 residues long. This CDR3 is CASSLGGTANQPQHF. The CDR3 nucleotides read TGCGCCAGCAGCTTGGGGGGGACAGCTAATCAGCCCCAGCATTTT.

The V call is TRBV5-6, the J call TRBJ1-2; D possibly corresponds to TRBD1 (6 bases). This CDR3 is built from 14 residues. Deletions cut 4 bases from V and 1 base from J, with 11 bases between. CDR1 and CDR2 from the germline V gene are SGHDT and YYEEEE. The CDR3: CASSRTGLNYGYTF. The DNA for the CDR3 is TGTGCCAGCAGCCGAACAGGGCTTAACTATGGCTACACCTTC.

V is TRBV6-1 and J is TRBJ2-4; D gene uncertain. This CDR3 has 10 residues. V lost 8 bases to trimming and J lost 8 bases, with 7 bases between them. Germline CDR1 is MNHNS and CDR2 is SASEGT. The CDR3 DNA sequence: TGTGCCAGCGGTCGGGACATTCAGTACTTC. Protein sequence: CASGRDIQYF.

V gene TRBV6-1 combines with J gene TRBJ1-5; 7 nucleotides line up with TRBD1. With V trimmed by 6 bases and J by 4 bases, 9 bases remained unmatched. The CDR3 spans 15 residues. Germline V gene lookup returns CDR1 MNHNS and CDR2 SASEGT. The CDR3 spells CASSDWGQPNQPQHF. Written as DNA, the CDR3 is TGTGCCAGCAGCGACTGGGGACAGCCAAATCAGCCCCAGCATTTT.